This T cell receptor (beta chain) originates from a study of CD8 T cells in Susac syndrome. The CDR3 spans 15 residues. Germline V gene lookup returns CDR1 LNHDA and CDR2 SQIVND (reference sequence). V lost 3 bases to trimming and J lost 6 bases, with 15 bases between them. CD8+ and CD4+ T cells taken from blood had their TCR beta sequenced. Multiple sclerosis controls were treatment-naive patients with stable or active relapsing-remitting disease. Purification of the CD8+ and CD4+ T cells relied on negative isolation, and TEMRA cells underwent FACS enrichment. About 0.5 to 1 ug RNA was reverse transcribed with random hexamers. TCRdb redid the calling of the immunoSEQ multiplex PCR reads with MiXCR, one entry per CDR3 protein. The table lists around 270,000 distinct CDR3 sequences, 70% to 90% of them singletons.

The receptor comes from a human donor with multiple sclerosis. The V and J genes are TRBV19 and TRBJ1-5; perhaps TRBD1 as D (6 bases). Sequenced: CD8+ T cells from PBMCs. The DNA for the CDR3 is TGTGCCAGTAGTATCTGGTCCCAGGGGACTCAGCCCCAGCATTTT. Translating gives CASSIWSQGTQPQHF. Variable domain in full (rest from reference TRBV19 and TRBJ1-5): DGGITQSPKYLFRKEGQNVTLSCEQNLNHDAMYWYRQDPGQGLRLIYYSQIVNDFQKGDIAEGYSVSREKKESFPLTVTSAQKNPTAFYLCASSIWSQGTQPQHFGDGTRLSIL.